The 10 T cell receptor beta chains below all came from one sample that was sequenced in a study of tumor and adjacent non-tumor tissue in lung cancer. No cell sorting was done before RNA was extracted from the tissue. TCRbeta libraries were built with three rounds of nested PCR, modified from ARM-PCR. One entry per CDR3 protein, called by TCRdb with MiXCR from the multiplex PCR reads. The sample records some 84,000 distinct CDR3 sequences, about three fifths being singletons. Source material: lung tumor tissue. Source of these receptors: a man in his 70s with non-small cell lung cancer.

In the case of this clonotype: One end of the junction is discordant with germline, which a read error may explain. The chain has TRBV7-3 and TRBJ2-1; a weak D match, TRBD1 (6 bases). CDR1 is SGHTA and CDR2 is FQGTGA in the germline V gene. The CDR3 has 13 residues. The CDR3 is CASSPGHHNEQLF. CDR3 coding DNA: TGTGCCAGCAGCCCGGGACACCACAATGAGCAGCTCTTC.

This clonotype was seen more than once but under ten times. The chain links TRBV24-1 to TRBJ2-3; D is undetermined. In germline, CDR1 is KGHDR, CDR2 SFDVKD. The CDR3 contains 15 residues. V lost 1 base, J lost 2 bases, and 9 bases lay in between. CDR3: CATSDFSQYTDTQYF. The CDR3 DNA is TGTGCCACCAGTGATTTCTCGCAGTACACAGATACGCAGTATTTT.

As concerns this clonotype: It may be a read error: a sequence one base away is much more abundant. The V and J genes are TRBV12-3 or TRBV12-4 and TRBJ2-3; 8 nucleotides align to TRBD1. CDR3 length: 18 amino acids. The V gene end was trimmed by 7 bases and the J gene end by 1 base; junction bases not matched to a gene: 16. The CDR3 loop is CASNPHRGDGRGTDTQYF. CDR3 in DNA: TGTGCCAGCAATCCACACAGGGGGGACGGACGGGGCACAGATACGCAGTATTTT.

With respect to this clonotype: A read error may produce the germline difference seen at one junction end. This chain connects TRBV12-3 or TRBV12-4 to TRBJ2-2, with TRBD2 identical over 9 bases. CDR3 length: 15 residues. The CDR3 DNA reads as TGTGTCAGCACGACGGCGGGGGGGATCACCGGGGAGCTGTTTTTT. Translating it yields CVSTTAGGITGELFF.

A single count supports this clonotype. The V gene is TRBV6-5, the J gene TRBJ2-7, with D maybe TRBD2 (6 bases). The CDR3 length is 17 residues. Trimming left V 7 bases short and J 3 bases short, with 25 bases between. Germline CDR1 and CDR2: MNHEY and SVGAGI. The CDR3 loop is CASNPETHSGPIYEQYF. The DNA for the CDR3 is TGTGCCAGCAACCCCGAAACCCACAGCGGGCCTATCTACGAGCAGTACTTC.

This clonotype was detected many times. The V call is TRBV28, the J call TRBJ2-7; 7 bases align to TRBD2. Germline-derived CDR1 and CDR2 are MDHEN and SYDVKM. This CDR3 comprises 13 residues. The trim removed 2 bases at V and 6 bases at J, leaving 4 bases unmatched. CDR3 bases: TGTGCCAGCAGTTTAGGCCAGCGGGGCGAGCAGTACTTC. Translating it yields CASSLGQRGEQYF.

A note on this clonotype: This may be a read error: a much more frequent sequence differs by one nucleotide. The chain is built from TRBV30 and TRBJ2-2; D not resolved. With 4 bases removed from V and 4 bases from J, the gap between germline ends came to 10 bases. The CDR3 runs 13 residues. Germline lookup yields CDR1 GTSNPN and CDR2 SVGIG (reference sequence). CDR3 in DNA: TGTGCCTGGAATTCTGGATTCACCGGGGAGCTGTTTTTT. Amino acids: CAWNSGFTGELFF.

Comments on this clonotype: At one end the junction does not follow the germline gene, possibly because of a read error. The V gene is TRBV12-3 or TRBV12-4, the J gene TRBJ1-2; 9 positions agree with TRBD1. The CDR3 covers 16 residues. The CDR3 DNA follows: TGTGCCAGCACTTTAAGGAGGGCAGGACAGGGGTATGGCTACACCTTC. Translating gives CASTLRRAGQGYGYTF.

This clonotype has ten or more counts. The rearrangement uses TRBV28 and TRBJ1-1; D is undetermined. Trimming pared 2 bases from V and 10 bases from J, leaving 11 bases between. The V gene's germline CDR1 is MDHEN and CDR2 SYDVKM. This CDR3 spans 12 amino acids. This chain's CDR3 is CASSLPGFGAFF. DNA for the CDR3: TGTGCCAGCAGTTTACCGGGGTTCGGAGCTTTCTTT.

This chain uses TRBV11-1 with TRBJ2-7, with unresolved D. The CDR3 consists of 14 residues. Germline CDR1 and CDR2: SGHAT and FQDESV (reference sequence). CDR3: CTSSSRRTSYEQYF. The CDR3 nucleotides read TGTACAAGCAGCTCCCGACGGACCTCCTACGAGCAGTACTTC. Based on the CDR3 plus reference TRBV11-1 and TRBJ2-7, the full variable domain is EAEVAQSPRYKITEKSQAVAFWCDPISGHATLYWYRQILGQGPELLVQFQDESVVDDSQLPKDRFSAERLKGVDSTLKIQPAELGDSAMYLCTSSSRRTSYEQYFGPGTRLTVT.